The 29 T cell receptor beta chains in this list originate from one sample, sequenced in a study of cytomegalovirus exposure and HLA in healthy donors. It was with 60 Vbeta and 13 Jbeta primers that the PCR ran. Sequencing used immunoSEQ multiplex PCR; TCRdb keeps in-frame clones, though not all of them. This sample has roughly 140,000 clones, with around three quarters found just once. Source material: PBMCs. These receptors all come from a man in his forties or fifties in good health and CMV-seropositive.

This clone was recorded a few times. The chain is built from TRBV11-1 and TRBJ2-3; no clear D. The V and J ends lost 2 bases and 6 bases respectively, with 9 bases between them. The V gene's germline CDR1 is SGHAT and CDR2 FQDESV (reference sequence). The CDR3 has 13 amino acids. As DNA, the CDR3 is TGTGCCAGCAGCTTATTCTCCGGGGATACGCAGTATTTT. It specifies CASSLFSGDTQYF.

For this clone: The identical CDR3 is also encoded by other nucleotide sequences in the sample. The genes are TRBV27 and TRBJ2-7; perhaps TRBD2 as D (6 bases). This CDR3 is 14 amino acids long. Trimming shortened V by 2 bases and J by 0 bases, and 8 bases separated the two germline ends. Germline V CDR1 and CDR2: MNHEY, SMNVEV (reference sequence). The DNA for the CDR3 is TGTGCCAGCAGTTTAGGAGGGAGCTCCTACGAGCAGTACTTC. It codes for CASSLGGSSYEQYF.

The gene calls are TRBV5-1 and TRBJ2-7; 7 bases map to TRBD1. In germline, CDR1 is SGHRS, CDR2 YFSETQ. V shed 0 bases and J 4 bases; nucleotides not matched to a gene: 7. The length of the CDR3 is 15 residues. The CDR3 DNA is TGCGCCAGCAGCTTGGGAGACAGGGTGTTATACGAGCAGTACTTC. Translated, it gives CASSLGDRVLYEQYF.

The CDR3 bases are TGTGCCAGCAGCTTTTCCAGGACTCCCAGGGGAAACACCATATATTTT. It yields the protein CASSFSRTPRGNTIYF. This chain joins TRBV7-8 and TRBJ1-3; no clear D gene. V lost 3 bases and J 4 bases, leaving 16 bases between the germline ends. This CDR3 region has 16 residues. Germline V CDR1 and CDR2: SGHVS, FQNEAQ.

The chain has TRBV2 and TRBJ2-7; D remains ambiguous. V was trimmed by 5 bases and J by 4 bases, leaving 9 bases between them. This CDR3 spans 12 amino acids. Germline CDR1 reads SNHLY; CDR2 reads FYNNEI. The CDR3 loop is CASSPEIYEQYF. Here the CDR3 DNA reads TGTGCCAGCAGTCCCGAGATTTACGAGCAGTACTTC.

This clone was picked up one time. The rearrangement joins TRBV4-3 to TRBJ2-3, with 11 nucleotides matching TRBD2. The trim removed 1 base at V and 2 bases at J, leaving 8 bases unmatched. The CDR3 has 18 amino acids. In germline, CDR1 is LGHNA, CDR2 YSLEER. CDR3 region: CASSQGRLAGWDTDTQYF. The CDR3 region has the DNA TGCGCCAGCAGCCAAGGTAGACTAGCGGGATGGGACACAGATACGCAGTATTTT.

The chain links TRBV9 to TRBJ1-1; TRBD1 agrees at 8 bases. The germline CDR1 and CDR2 sequences are SGDLS and YYNGEE. The CDR3 runs 15 residues. V lost 4 bases, J lost 7 bases, and 12 bases stayed unmatched. CDR3 sequence reads: CASSLSPQTGDEAFF. The DNA of the CDR3 is TGTGCCAGCAGCCTATCCCCCCAGACAGGGGATGAAGCTTTCTTT.

The chain uses TRBV7-6 and TRBJ2-2; 9 bases line up with TRBD2. After removal of 2 bases from V and 0 bases from J, the junction contained 4 bases not matched to a gene. Germline V gives CDR1 SGHVS, CDR2 FNYEAQ. The CDR3 sequence is 17 residues long. As DNA, the CDR3 is TGTGCCAGCAGCTTAAAGCGGGGGGCAACGAACACCGGGGAGCTGTTTTTT. This gives the protein CASSLKRGATNTGELFF.

The gene calls are TRBV29-1 and TRBJ2-2; TRBD2 agrees at 8 bases. The CDR3 loop spans 14 amino acids. From germline, CDR1 is SQVTM and CDR2 ANQGSEA. V dropped 5 bases and J dropped 0; count of bases not matched to a gene: 2. The CDR3 region has the DNA TGCAGCGTTTATAGCGGGACGAACACCGGGGAGCTGTTTTTT. Translation: CSVYSGTNTGELFF.

There are a few counts of this clone. The rearrangement uses TRBV5-4 and TRBJ1-1, with D unresolved. CDR3 length: 14 amino acids. Germline lookup yields CDR1 SGHNT and CDR2 YYREEE (reference sequence). Trimming took off 1 base at V and 0 bases at J, with 7 bases between the two ends. The CDR3 spells CASSLTTVNTEAFF. DNA for the CDR3: TGTGCCAGCAGCTTGACAACAGTGAACACTGAAGCTTTCTTT.

The CDR3 nucleotides read TGCAGCGTTGGCGACAGCCCCCGGGTCTTACCGAACACCGGGGAGCTGTTTTTT. This codes for CSVGDSPRVLPNTGELFF. V and J are TRBV29-1 and TRBJ2-2, with D possibly matching TRBD1 (5 bases). V dropped 4 bases and J dropped 0 bases, with 21 bases sitting between them. In germline, CDR1 is SQVTM, CDR2 ANQGSEA. CDR3 length: 18 residues.

The genes are TRBV2 and TRBJ2-3; 7 bases fit TRBD1. The germline CDR1 and CDR2 sequences are SNHLY and FYNNEI. CDR3 length: 15 residues. V shed 6 bases, J shed 3 bases, and the junction held 9 bases outside the gene matches. The CDR3 DNA reads TGTGCCAGCAGGTGGACAGGCGCGAGGACAGATACGCAGTATTTT. It specifies CASRWTGARTDTQYF.

The chain has TRBV7-2 and TRBJ1-1; 8 bases match TRBD1. V was pared by 2 bases and J by 8 bases, with 4 bases of the junction left unmatched. Germline V gene lookup returns CDR1 SGHTA and CDR2 FQGNSA. CDR3 size: 13 residues. The CDR3 reads CASSLFRGPEAFF. In nucleotides, the CDR3 is TGTGCCAGCAGCTTATTCAGGGGGCCGGAAGCTTTCTTT.

V and J are TRBV6-5 and TRBJ1-3; D remains ambiguous. There are 16 residues in the CDR3. Trimming cost V 2 bases and J 0 bases, with 11 bases left between them. The germline CDR1 and CDR2 sequences are MNHEY and SVGAGI. CDR3 loop: CASSYTRPSSGNTIYF. DNA of the CDR3: TGTGCCAGCAGTTACACTAGGCCCAGCTCTGGAAACACCATATATTTT.

The rearrangement links TRBV7-9 to TRBJ2-7; D not resolved. Trimming took 5 bases from V and 7 from J, leaving 9 bases between them. The CDR3 consists of 11 residues. Germline CDR1 and CDR2: SEHNR and FQNEAQ (reference sequence). The CDR3: CASSLTEEQYF. CDR3 sequence (DNA): TGTGCCAGCAGCCTCACAGAGGAGCAGTACTTC.

The chain has TRBV7-9 and TRBJ1-1, with TRBD1 identical over 12 bases. V was pared by 5 bases and J by 5 bases, with 6 bases of the junction left unmatched. The V gene's germline CDR1 is SEHNR and CDR2 FQNEAQ (reference sequence). The CDR3 spans 15 residues. DNA of the CDR3: TGTGCCAGCAGCCCCCGGGACAGGGGGCGGACTGAAGCTTTCTTT. Protein product: CASSPRDRGRTEAFF.

The CDR3 protein is CASRDLRRPGWGLIYTEAFF. Written as DNA, the CDR3 is TGCGCCAGTAGGGATCTGAGGCGTCCCGGGTGGGGGCTTATCTACACTGAAGCTTTCTTT. This chain connects TRBV10-1 to TRBJ1-1, with a possible D match to TRBD1 (6 bases). CDR3 length: 20 amino acids. The germline V gene encodes CDR1 WNHNN and CDR2 SYGVQD (reference sequence). V lost 9 bases and J lost 3, with 35 bases in between.

This clone was recorded a few times. This chain links TRBV28 with TRBJ2-3, with D perhaps matching TRBD1 (5 bases). Germline loops: CDR1 MDHEN, CDR2 SYDVKM. V lost 4 bases and J 0 bases, leaving 20 bases between the germline ends. The CDR3 runs 18 residues. The CDR3 sequence: CASSSRVGGVVSTDTQYF. CDR3 DNA sequence: TGTGCCAGCAGTTCCAGGGTTGGCGGAGTGGTCAGCACAGATACGCAGTATTTT.

This chain uses TRBV29-1 with TRBJ2-7; D is perhaps TRBD1 (6 bases). With 7 bases removed from V and 3 bases from J, the gap between germline ends came to 10 bases. This CDR3 has 11 residues. In germline, CDR1 is SQVTM, CDR2 ANQGSEA. As DNA, the CDR3 is TGCAGCGCCACAGGGATCTACGAGCAGTACTTC. Amino acid sequence: CSATGIYEQYF.

The chain is built from TRBV19 and TRBJ1-5, with 7 bases matching TRBD1. J was trimmed by 1 base and V by 1 base; bases with no gene match: 10. Germline loops: CDR1 LNHDA, CDR2 SQIVND (reference sequence). The CDR3 covers 18 residues. CDR3 sequence: CASSIGPDRWASNQPQHF. CDR3 in DNA: TGTGCCAGTAGTATAGGTCCGGACAGGTGGGCAAGCAATCAGCCCCAGCATTTT.

The rearrangement links TRBV5-8 to TRBJ2-1; 10 nucleotides agree with TRBD1. Germline CDR1 is SGHTS and CDR2 is YDEGEE. V trimming: 2 bases; J trimming: 0 bases; junction bases outside the gene matches: 8. The CDR3 extends over 18 amino acids. The DNA of the CDR3 is TGTGCCAGCAGCTTTAGGGACAGGGGACTGAGCTCCTACAATGAGCAGTTCTTC. It specifies CASSFRDRGLSSYNEQFF.

The rearrangement links TRBV19 to TRBJ1-1, with 8 bases lining up with TRBD1. Unmatched junction bases numbered 6, after V lost 3 bases and J lost 3 bases. Germline V gives CDR1 LNHDA, CDR2 SQIVND (reference sequence). The CDR3 spans 15 residues. CDR3 protein: CASSIGSGGYTEAFF. The CDR3, as DNA: TGTGCCAGTAGTATTGGTTCAGGGGGCTACACTGAAGCTTTCTTT.

The rearrangement uses TRBV6-5 and TRBJ1-4; D may be TRBD1 (5 bases). Between the trimmed V and J ends, which lost 0 bases and 5 bases, there was a span of 10 bases. Per germline, CDR1 MNHEY and CDR2 SVGAGI. CDR3 length: 15 residues. The CDR3 bases are TGTGCCAGCAGTTACTCTGGACGGGGGAATGAAAAACTGTTTTTT. Encoded protein: CASSYSGRGNEKLFF.

The chain carries TRBV7-9 and TRBJ2-7; 11 nucleotides agree with TRBD2. The trim removed 4 bases at V and 3 bases at J, leaving 2 bases unmatched. This CDR3 has 14 amino acids. Germline V lookup: CDR1 SEHNR, CDR2 FQNEAQ (reference sequence). CDR3 nucleotides: TGTGCCAGCAGCTCTAGCGGGGGGAACTACGAGCAGTACTTC. Translated: CASSSSGGNYEQYF.

J is TRBJ2-1 and V is TRBV5-1, with TRBD2 matching 12 bases. This CDR3 contains 18 residues. V shed 4 bases, J shed 4 bases, and the junction held 12 bases outside the gene matches. Germline V gene lookup returns CDR1 SGHRS and CDR2 YFSETQ. The CDR3 region is CASSPMGLAGPAYNEQFF. In nucleotides, the CDR3 is TGCGCCAGCAGCCCCATGGGACTAGCGGGTCCCGCATACAATGAGCAGTTCTTC.

This clone was seen only once. The rearrangement uses TRBV9 and TRBJ2-1, with 12 bases identical to TRBD2. In germline, CDR1 is SGDLS, CDR2 YYNGEE. J was trimmed by 4 bases and V by 4 bases; bases with no gene match: 6. CDR3 length: 16 residues. The DNA of the CDR3 is TGTGCCAGCAGCCCTCGGACTAGCGGGGCATACAATGAGCAGTTCTTC. This encodes CASSPRTSGAYNEQFF.

CDR3 coding DNA: TGTGCCAGCAGCCCTAGCACTAGCGGGAGGTTTACAGATACGCAGTATTTT. This encodes CASSPSTSGRFTDTQYF. The chain uses TRBV7-6 and TRBJ2-3, with TRBD2 matching over 12 bases. V gave up 5 bases and J gave up 3 bases; unmatched junction bases: 9. The CDR3 covers 17 residues. The germline gives CDR1 SGHVS, CDR2 FNYEAQ.

This chain links TRBV18 with TRBJ1-5; D is unclear. Germline-derived CDR1 and CDR2 are KGHSH and LQKENI. Trimming left V 2 bases short and J 4 bases short, with 15 bases between. The CDR3 totals 16 residues. The CDR3 reads CASSPSGVVRNQPQHF. The CDR3 nucleotides read TGTGCCAGCTCACCATCCGGGGTGGTAAGGAATCAGCCCCAGCATTTT.

V and J are TRBV4-1 and TRBJ2-3; weak D call: TRBD2 (7 bases). Between the trimmed V and J ends, which lost 5 bases and 0 bases, there was a span of 15 bases. Per the germline V gene, CDR1 is MGHRA and CDR2 is YSYEKL. The CDR3 totals 16 residues. CDR3 DNA: TGCGCCAGCAGCGAACAGGGCGGGAGAAGCACAGATACGCAGTATTTT. Encoded protein: CASSEQGGRSTDTQYF.